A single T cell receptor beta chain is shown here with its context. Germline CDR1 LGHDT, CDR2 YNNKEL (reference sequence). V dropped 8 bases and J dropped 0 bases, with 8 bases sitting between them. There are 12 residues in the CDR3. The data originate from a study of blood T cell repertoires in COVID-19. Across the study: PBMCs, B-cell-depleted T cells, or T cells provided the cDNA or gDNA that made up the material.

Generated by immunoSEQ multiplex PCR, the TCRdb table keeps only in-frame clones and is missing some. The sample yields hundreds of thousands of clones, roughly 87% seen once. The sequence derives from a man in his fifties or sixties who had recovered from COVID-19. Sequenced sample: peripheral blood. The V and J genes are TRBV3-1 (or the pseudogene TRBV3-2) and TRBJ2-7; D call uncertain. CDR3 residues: CASGSYSYEQYF. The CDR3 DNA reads TGTGCCAGCGGTTCCTACTCCTACGAGCAGTACTTC.